This T cell receptor beta chain was sequenced for a study of radiotherapy plus CTLA-4 blockade in lung cancer. Study at large: An objective response was seen in 18% of patients, and disease control in 31%.

The V gene's germline CDR1 is MNHNY and CDR2 SVGAGI (reference sequence). The CDR3 is 15 residues long. The V and J ends lost 7 bases and 1 base, in that order; junction bases with no gene match: 4. General observations from the study: Some TCR clones had been derived from tumors. These clones expanded in peripheral blood after radiotherapy plus ipilimumab.

Method: immunoSEQ multiplex PCR; TCRdb's copy keeps in-frame clones and lacks some. The sample holds 75,000 to 100,000 clones, under 85% seen once. Judged by abundance, this clone is medium-sized. No antigen is known for it. Treatment of patients with chemo-refractory metastatic non-small-cell lung cancer consisted of focal radiation plus CTLA-4 blockade with ipilimumab. Here the sequenced sample was peripheral blood, taken from a patient treated with radiotherapy plus ipilimumab. V is TRBV6-6 and J is TRBJ2-1, with 10 bases matching TRBD2. This receptor was identified in a human donor with non-small cell lung cancer who had a partial response to radiotherapy plus ipilimumab. Some clones in this sample may be carry-over from other donors' samples. CDR3 in DNA: TGTGCCAGCATGCTAGCGGGGGTTTCCTACAATGAGCAGTTCTTC. The encoded protein is CASMLAGVSYNEQFF.